This T cell receptor beta chain originates from a study of blood T cell repertoires in COVID-19. As processed by the authors: Amplification of reference gene primers was used by the study to estimate nucleated cell counts. Some clones are missing from TCRdb's copy, which holds only in-frame ones; the method was immunoSEQ multiplex PCR. The DNA was the basis for D and trimming; V, J and clone size are from that table. The top ten hold roughly 10% of the sample, which has tens of thousands of clones, roughly 80% seen once. V shed 6 bases, J shed 2 bases, and the junction held 2 bases outside the gene matches. Per germline, CDR1 WNHNN and CDR2 SYGVQD (reference sequence). The CDR3 runs 15 residues.

Input material: peripheral blood. V usage is TRBV10-1 and J usage is TRBJ2-1; the match to TRBD2 covers 12 bases. This TCR came from a human donor in a cohort sampled during active COVID-19. The CDR3 sequence: CASSPSGRAYNEQFF. For the CDR3, the DNA is TGCGCCAGCAGCCCTAGCGGGAGGGCCTACAATGAGCAGTTCTTC.